This is a list of T cell receptor beta chains from one sample in a study of T cells after posttransplantation cyclophosphamide. Assay used: immunoSEQ multiplex PCR; TCRdb lists only in-frame clones, some missing. The repertoire yields tens of thousands of clones, none seen only once; the top ten contain roughly 2.5%. The sequenced material came from PBMCs. These receptors were obtained from a man aged 50 or older in good health, CMV-negative, and a related stem cell transplant donor. Both conserved end residues are part of each CDR3. Fields, in order: clone size, D gene, J gene, V gene, CDR3 DNA, CDR3 protein. D genes are given only for firm matches. Rows give clone size only sometimes, using once, few, many, or a class for an expanded clone.

>many|TRBD1|TRBJ1-5|TRBV7-3
TGTGCCAGCAGCTTAAGACAGGGAGTGGGCAATCAGCCCCAGCATTTT
CASSLRQGVGNQPQHF
>few|TRBD1|TRBJ1-6|TRBV6-6
TGTGCCAGCAGTCCCGGACAGGGTGTTCGTGAATCACCCCTCCACTTT
CASSPGQGVRESPLHF
>few|TRBD1|TRBJ2-7|TRBV9
TGTGCCAGCAGCGTAGAGGGACAGGGGGTATACGAGCAGTACTTC
CASSVEGQGVYEQYF
>many|.|TRBJ1-1|TRBV5-1
TGCGCCAGCAGCGTCGATAACTGGAGCACTGAAGCTTTCTTT
CASSVDNWSTEAFF
>many|.|TRBJ2-7|TRBV4-3
TGCGCCAGCAGCGAAGACCCAGGGTGGGGTTACGAGCAGTACTTC
CASSEDPGWGYEQYF
>.|.|TRBJ1-6|TRBV6-5
TGTGCCAGAGTACAGGCAGGGGATTCACCCCTCCACTTT
CARVQAGDSPLHF
>few|TRBD1|TRBJ1-2|TRBV6-5
TGTGCCAGCAGTTACTCAACAGGGGGCGCTAGCTATGGCTACACCTTC
CASSYSTGGASYGYTF
>many|.|TRBJ2-7|TRBV6-1
TGTGCCAGCAGTGAAGTGGCGGGCTACGAGCAGTACTTC
CASSEVAGYEQYF
>.|TRBD2|TRBJ2-5|TRBV7-2
TGTGCCAGCAGCCTAGGCCGGACTAGCGGGTTCCAAGAGACCCAGTACTTC
CASSLGRTSGFQETQYF
>.|.|TRBJ2-7|TRBV29-1
TGCAGCGTTGAAGAGCGGGTGGCATACGAGCAGTACTTC
CSVEERVAYEQYF
>many|TRBD1|TRBJ1-1|TRBV6-5
TGTGCCAGCAGTTCACAGGGGTTGAACACTGAAGCTTTCTTT
CASSSQGLNTEAFF
>many|.|TRBJ1-1|TRBV30
TGTGCCTGGAGTGTACATGCCGGGAGGAACACTGAAGCTTTCTTT
CAWSVHAGRNTEAFF
>many|.|TRBJ2-4|TRBV7-8
TGTGCCAGCAGCTATCGGGACACCGTAGCCAAAAACATTCAGTACTTC
CASSYRDTVAKNIQYF
>many|TRBD2|TRBJ2-7|TRBV13
TGTGCCAGCACCGGGTGGGGGCTAGCGGGGATTTACGAGCAGTACTTC
CASTGWGLAGIYEQYF
>many|TRBD1|TRBJ1-5|TRBV5-1
TGCGCCAGCAGCTTAATGACAGGGATCAATCAGCCCCAGCATTTT
CASSLMTGINQPQHF
>many|.|TRBJ1-1|TRBV21-1
TGTGCCAGCAGCAACCTTATCGGGACAGGGCAACCGAACACTGAAGCTTTCTTT
CASSNLIGTGQPNTEAFF
>many|.|TRBJ2-7|TRBV30
TGTGCCTGGAGTAGCGAGGACAGCTTTTACGAGCAGTACTTC
CAWSSEDSFYEQYF
>many|TRBD1|TRBJ1-1|TRBV7-3
TGTGCCAGCAGGCGAGGGGACAGGGGGCACACTGAAGCTTTCTTT
CASRRGDRGHTEAFF
>.|TRBD2|TRBJ2-3|TRBV6-1
TGTGCCAGCAGTGAACTGAGCGGGGTTGGAGCAGATACGCAGTATTTT
CASSELSGVGADTQYF
>many|.|TRBJ1-1|TRBV9
TGTGCCAGCAGCGTAGGGGGGGAAGGTGAAGCTTTCTTT
CASSVGGEGEAFF
>many|.|TRBJ1-3|TRBV4-1
TGCGCCAGCAGCCAACTACAGACGGGAAGCTCTGGAAACACCATATATTTT
CASSQLQTGSSGNTIYF
>many|.|TRBJ2-4|TRBV5-4
TGTGCCAGCAGCCCTGATTGGGGGGTCGGTGGCATTCAGTACTTC
CASSPDWGVGGIQYF